A selection of T cell receptor beta chains follows, all from one sample in a study of regulatory T cells in long-lasting Graves disease. MiXCR was run by TCRdb on the multiplex PCR reads, yielding one entry per CDR3 protein. The sample holds under 350,000 distinct CDR3 sequences; 20% to 25% are singletons and the top ten take about 61%. The sample consisted of peripheral blood mononuclear cells (PBMCs), taken when the disease was refractory, from a patient treated with antithyroid drugs. These receptors were taken from a female donor with Graves disease. Both conserved end residues are part of each CDR3. The D gene is left open where the match is weak. Size is stated for part of the rows, as once, few or many counts, or as a class when the clone is expanded.

J: TRBJ1-2; size: few; D: TRBD1; V: TRBV20-1; CDR3: CSARETGTGGIGYTF; DNA: TGCAGTGCTAGAGAGACCGGGACAGGGGGTATCGGCTACACCTTC
J: TRBJ2-7; size: many; D: TRBD2; V: TRBV11-2; CDR3: CASSLDTSGGYEQYF; DNA: TGTGCCAGCAGCTTAGACACTAGCGGGGGCTACGAGCAGTACTTC
J: TRBJ2-7; size: -; D: TRBD2; V: TRBV5-4; CDR3: CASSPMGGSIYEQYF; DNA: TGTGCCAGCAGCCCCATGGGCGGGAGTATCTACGAGCAGTACTTC
J: TRBJ2-3; size: -; D: -; V: TRBV6-5; CDR3: CASSYLDTQYF; DNA: TGTGCCAGCAGTTATTTGGATACGCAGTATTTT
J: TRBJ2-1; size: -; D: TRBD2; V: TRBV28; CDR3: CASRPPGLAGRNEQFF; DNA: TGTGCCAGCAGACCCCCGGGACTAGCGGGACGGAATGAGCAGTTCTTC
J: TRBJ2-6; size: many; D: -; V: TRBV6-2/TRBV6-3; CDR3: CASFPEGESGANVLTF; DNA: TGTGCCAGCTTCCCGGAGGGCGAATCTGGGGCCAACGTCCTGACTTTC
J: TRBJ2-7; size: -; D: TRBD2; V: TRBV13; CDR3: CASSLWTRPHEQYF; DNA: TGTGCCAGCAGCCTTTGGACTAGGCCCCACGAGCAGTACTTC
J: TRBJ1-6; size: few; D: -; V: TRBV14; CDR3: CASSRITPGAGDSPLHF; DNA: TGTGCCAGCAGCAGGATAACCCCCGGCGCCGGTGATTCACCCCTCCACTTT
J: TRBJ2-6; size: -; D: -; V: TRBV7-9; CDR3: CGLTQGPPGANVLTF; DNA: TGTGGCTTAACCCAGGGTCCCCCTGGGGCCAACGTCCTGACTTTC
J: TRBJ1-1; size: -; D: -; V: TRBV13; CDR3: CASSATGLDTEAFF; DNA: TGTGCCAGCAGCGCTACAGGGTTAGACACTGAAGCTTTCTTT
J: TRBJ2-7; size: many; D: -; V: TRBV7-2; CDR3: CASSLLGQSGEQYF; DNA: TGTGCCAGCAGCTTATTAGGACAGTCAGGCGAGCAGTACTTC
J: TRBJ2-2; size: -; D: TRBD1; V: TRBV10-3; CDR3: CATIPDRGLNTGELFF; DNA: TGTGCCACCATTCCAGACAGGGGGTTGAACACCGGGGAGCTGTTTTTT
J: TRBJ2-7; size: many; D: -; V: TRBV7-2; CDR3: CASTTFIDGEQYF; DNA: TGTGCCAGCACCACCTTCATCGACGGGGAGCAGTACTTC
J: TRBJ2-7; size: -; D: -; V: TRBV7-9; CDR3: CASSVGGLSYEQYF; DNA: TGTGCCAGCAGCGTAGGTGGACTTTCGTACGAGCAGTACTTC
J: TRBJ2-7; size: -; D: -; V: TRBV3-1; CDR3: CASSQRGPRSYEQYF; DNA: TGTGCCAGCAGCCAGCGGGGGCCTAGGTCCTACGAGCAGTACTTC
J: TRBJ2-7; size: -; D: TRBD2; V: TRBV7-2; CDR3: CASSLAGEISYEQYF; DNA: TGTGCCAGCAGCCTAGCGGGAGAAATCTCCTACGAGCAGTACTTC
J: TRBJ1-4; size: -; D: TRBD1; V: TRBV7-9; CDR3: CASSLGGGTGKEKLFF; DNA: TGTGCCAGCAGCTTAGGCGGCGGGACAGGGAAGGAAAAACTGTTTTTT
J: TRBJ2-7; size: many; D: -; V: TRBV6-1; CDR3: CASSEGRGPGYEQYF; DNA: TGTGCCAGCAGTGAAGGTCGGGGCCCGGGATACGAGCAGTACTTC
J: TRBJ2-5; size: -; D: -; V: TRBV11-1; CDR3: CASSSNTGTPYQETQYF; DNA: TGTGCCAGCAGCTCAAATACGGGTACCCCGTACCAAGAGACCCAGTACTTC